This paragraph covers one T cell receptor beta chain sequence. Its antigen is not identified. This entry comes from a study of post-analysis software for immune sequencing data. TCR beta libraries were prepared from cDNA with unique molecular identifiers. One entry per CDR3 protein results from TCRdb running MiXCR on the PCR reads. This repertoire shows about 460,000 distinct CDR3 sequences, 40% to 55% found once; its top ten account for 9.5% to 13%. This CDR3 region has 16 residues. Germline-derived CDR1 and CDR2 are LGHNA and YNFKEQ. V lost 0 bases, J lost 5 bases, and 7 bases stayed unmatched. Study-level findings and limits: Batch-mates among the samples co-clustered strongly by F measure. TRBV5-6, TRBV5-1 and TRBV20-1 belonged to a set of about 5 TRBV segments that were more frequent in patients than controls.

The origin of this receptor is a girl aged 5-17 years with multiple sclerosis. This rearrangement joins TRBV4-2 to TRBJ2-1; 7 bases line up with TRBD1. The sequencing input was blood. CDR3 protein: CASSQEVETGNNEQFF. In DNA form, the CDR3 reads TGTGCCAGCAGCCAAGAGGTCGAGACAGGGAACAATGAGCAGTTCTTC.